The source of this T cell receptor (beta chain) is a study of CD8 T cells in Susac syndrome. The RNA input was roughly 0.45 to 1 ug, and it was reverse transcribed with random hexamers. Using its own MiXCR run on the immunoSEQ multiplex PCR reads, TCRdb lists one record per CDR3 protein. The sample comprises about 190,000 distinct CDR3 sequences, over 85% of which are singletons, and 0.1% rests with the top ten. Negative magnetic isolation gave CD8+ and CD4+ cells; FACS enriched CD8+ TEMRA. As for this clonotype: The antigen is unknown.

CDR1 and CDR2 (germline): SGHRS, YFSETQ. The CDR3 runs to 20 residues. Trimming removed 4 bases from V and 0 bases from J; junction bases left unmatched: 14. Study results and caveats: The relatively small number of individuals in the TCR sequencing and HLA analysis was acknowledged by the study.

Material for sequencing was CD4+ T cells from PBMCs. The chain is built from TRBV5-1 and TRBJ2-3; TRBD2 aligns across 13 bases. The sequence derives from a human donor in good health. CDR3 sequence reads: CASSTSGLAGDITSTDTQYF. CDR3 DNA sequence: TGCGCCAGCAGCACGAGCGGACTAGCGGGGGACATTACTAGCACAGATACGCAGTATTTT.